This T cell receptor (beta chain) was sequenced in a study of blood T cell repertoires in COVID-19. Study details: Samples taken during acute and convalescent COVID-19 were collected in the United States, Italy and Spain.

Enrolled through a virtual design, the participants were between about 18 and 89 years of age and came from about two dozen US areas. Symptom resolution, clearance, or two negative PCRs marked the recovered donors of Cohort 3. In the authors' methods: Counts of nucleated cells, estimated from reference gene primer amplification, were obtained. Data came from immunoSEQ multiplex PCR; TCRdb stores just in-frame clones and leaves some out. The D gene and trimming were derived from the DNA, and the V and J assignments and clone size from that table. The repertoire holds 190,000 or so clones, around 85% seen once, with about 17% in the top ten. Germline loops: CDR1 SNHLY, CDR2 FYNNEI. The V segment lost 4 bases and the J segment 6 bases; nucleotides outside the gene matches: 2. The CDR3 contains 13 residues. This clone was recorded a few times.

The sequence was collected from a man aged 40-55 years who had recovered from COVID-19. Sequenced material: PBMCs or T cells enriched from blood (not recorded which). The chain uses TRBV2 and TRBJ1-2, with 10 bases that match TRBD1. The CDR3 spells CASSVGTGDGYTF. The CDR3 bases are TGTGCCAGCAGTGTGGGGACAGGGGATGGCTACACCTTC.